This TCR beta chain originates from a study of blood T cell repertoires in COVID-19. Study-level information: Material from acute and convalescent COVID-19 was sourced from the United States, Italy and Spain.

In its sample, this clone was seen once. This CDR3 region has 16 residues. V gave up 5 bases and J gave up 6 bases; unmatched junction bases: 12. The germline V gene has CDR1 SGHNT and CDR2 YYREEE (reference sequence). Some clones are missing from TCRdb's copy, which holds only in-frame ones; the method was immunoSEQ multiplex PCR. The table lists a few hundred thousand clones, around 82% of them singletons. This receptor was identified in a man between 45 and 60 years old with active or convalescent COVID-19. This chain uses TRBV5-4 with TRBJ2-5, with 11 nucleotides matching TRBD2. What was sequenced was peripheral blood. The CDR3 reads CASRQDIAGGKKTQYF. In DNA form, the CDR3 reads TGTGCCAGCAGACAAGACATAGCGGGGGGGAAAAAGACCCAGTACTTC. The variable domain in full, completed from reference TRBV5-4 and TRBJ2-5, reads ETGVTQSPTHLIKTRGQQVTLRCSSQSGHNTVSWYQQALGQGPQFIFQYYREEENGRGNFPPRFSGLQFPNYSSELNVNALELDDSALYLCASRQDIAGGKKTQYFGPGTRLLVL.